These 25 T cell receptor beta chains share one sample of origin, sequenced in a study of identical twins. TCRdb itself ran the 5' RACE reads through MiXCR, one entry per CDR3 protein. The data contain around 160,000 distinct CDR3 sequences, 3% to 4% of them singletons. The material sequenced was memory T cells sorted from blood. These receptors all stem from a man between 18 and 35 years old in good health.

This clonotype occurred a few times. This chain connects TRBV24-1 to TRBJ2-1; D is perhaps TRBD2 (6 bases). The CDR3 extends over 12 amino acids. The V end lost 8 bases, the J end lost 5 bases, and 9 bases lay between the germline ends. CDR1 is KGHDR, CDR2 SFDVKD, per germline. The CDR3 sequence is CATISGNNEQFF. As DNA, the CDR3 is TGTGCCACCATTAGCGGCAACAATGAGCAGTTCTTC.

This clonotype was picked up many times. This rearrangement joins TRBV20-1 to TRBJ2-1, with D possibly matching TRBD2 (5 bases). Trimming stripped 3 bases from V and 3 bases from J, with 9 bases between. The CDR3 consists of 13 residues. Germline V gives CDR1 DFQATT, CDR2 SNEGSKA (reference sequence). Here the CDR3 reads CSASPSGYNEQFF. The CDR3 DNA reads TGCAGTGCTAGCCCCAGCGGCTACAATGAGCAGTTCTTC.

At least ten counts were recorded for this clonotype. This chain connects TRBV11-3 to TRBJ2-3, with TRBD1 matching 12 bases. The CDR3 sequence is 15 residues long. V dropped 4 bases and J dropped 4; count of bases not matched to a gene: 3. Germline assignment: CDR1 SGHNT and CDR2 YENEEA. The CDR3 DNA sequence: TGTGCCAGCAGCTCGGGACAGGGGGCCCCAGATACGCAGTATTTT. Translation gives CASSSGQGAPDTQYF.

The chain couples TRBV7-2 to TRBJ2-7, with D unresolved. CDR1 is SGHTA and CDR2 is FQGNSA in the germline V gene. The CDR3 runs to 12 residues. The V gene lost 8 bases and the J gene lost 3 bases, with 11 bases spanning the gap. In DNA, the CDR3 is TGTGCCAGCGGTCTATCAGACTACGAGCAGTACTTC. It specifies CASGLSDYEQYF.

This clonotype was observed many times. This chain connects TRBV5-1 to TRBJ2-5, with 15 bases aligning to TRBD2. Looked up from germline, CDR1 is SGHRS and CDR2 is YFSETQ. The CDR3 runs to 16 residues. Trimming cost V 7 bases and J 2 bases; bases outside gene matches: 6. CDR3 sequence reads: CASSGLAGGAQETQYF. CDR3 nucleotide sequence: TGCGCCAGCTCCGGACTAGCGGGAGGGGCTCAAGAGACCCAGTACTTC.

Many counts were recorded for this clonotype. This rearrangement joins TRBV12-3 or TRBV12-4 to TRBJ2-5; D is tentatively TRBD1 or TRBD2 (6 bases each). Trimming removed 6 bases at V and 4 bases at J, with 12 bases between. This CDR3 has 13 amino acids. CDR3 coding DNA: TGTGCCAGCAGCTTACGGGGGCCAGAGACCCAGTACTTC. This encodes CASSLRGPETQYF.

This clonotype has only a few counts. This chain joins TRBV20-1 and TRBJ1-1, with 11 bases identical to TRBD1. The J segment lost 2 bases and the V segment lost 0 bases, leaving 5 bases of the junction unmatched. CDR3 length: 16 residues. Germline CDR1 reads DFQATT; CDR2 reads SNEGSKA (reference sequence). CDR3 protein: CSARDRDRGANTEAFF. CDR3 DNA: TGCAGTGCTAGAGACAGGGACAGGGGGGCTAACACTGAAGCTTTCTTT.

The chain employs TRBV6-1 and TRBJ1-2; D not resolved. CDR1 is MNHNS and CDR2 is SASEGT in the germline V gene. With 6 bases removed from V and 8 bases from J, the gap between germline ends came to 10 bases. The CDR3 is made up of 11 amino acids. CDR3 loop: CASSGFWGYTF. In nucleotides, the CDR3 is TGTGCCAGCAGCGGCTTTTGGGGCTACACCTTC.

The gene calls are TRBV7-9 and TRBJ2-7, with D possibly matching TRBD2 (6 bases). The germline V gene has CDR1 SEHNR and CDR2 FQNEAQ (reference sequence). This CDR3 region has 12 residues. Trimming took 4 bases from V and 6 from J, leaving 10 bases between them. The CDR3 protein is CASSSHGGEQYF. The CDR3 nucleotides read TGTGCCAGCAGCTCGCACGGGGGCGAGCAGTACTTC.

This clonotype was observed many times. CDR3 nucleotides: TGTGCCAGCAGCTTATCAGTAGGGTTCCACGAGCAGTACTTC. Translation gives CASSLSVGFHEQYF. The V and J genes are TRBV7-2 and TRBJ2-7; D remains ambiguous. CDR1 and CDR2 from the germline V gene are SGHTA and FQGNSA. Trimming left V 2 bases short and J 5 bases short, with 13 bases between. The CDR3 consists of 14 residues.

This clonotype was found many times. This chain's CDR3 is CASTRGLYTEAFF. DNA for the CDR3: TGTGCCAGCACCAGGGGGCTTTACACTGAAGCTTTCTTT. The chain joins TRBV19 to TRBJ1-1, with TRBD1 matching over 8 bases. Trimming removed 9 bases from V and 3 bases from J; junction bases left unmatched: 6. The CDR3 is 13 residues long. Germline CDR1 and CDR2: LNHDA and SQIVND (reference sequence).

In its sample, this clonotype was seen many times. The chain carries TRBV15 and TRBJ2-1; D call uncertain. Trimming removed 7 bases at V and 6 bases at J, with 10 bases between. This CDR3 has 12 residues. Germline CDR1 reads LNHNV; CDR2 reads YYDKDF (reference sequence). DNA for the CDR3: TGTGCCACCACCTCGGGCCGCAATGAGCAGTTCTTC. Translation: CATTSGRNEQFF.

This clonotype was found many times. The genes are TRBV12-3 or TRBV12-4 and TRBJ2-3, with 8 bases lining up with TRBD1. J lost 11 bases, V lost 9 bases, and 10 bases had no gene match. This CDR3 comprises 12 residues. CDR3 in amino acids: CASRFRQGLQYF. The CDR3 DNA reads TGTGCCAGTCGATTCAGACAGGGGTTGCAGTATTTT.

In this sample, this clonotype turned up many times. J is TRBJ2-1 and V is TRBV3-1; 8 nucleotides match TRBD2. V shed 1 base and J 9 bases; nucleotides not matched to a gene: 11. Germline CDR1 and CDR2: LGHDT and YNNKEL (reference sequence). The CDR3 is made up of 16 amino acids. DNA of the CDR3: TGTGCCAGCAGCCAAGTTCTCGAAGCGGGAGACAGTGAGCAGTTCTTC. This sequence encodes CASSQVLEAGDSEQFF.

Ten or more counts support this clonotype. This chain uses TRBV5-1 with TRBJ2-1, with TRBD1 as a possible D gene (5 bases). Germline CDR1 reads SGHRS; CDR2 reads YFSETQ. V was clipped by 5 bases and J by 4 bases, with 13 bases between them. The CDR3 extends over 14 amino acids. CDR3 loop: CASSRPTDYNEQFF. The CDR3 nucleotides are TGCGCCAGCAGTCGGCCGACAGATTACAATGAGCAGTTCTTC.

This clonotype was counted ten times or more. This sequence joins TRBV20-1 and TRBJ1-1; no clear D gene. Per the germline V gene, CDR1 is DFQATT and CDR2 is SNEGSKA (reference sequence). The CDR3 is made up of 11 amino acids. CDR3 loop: CSPRGDTEAFF. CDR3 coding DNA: TGCAGCCCCCGGGGAGACACTGAAGCTTTCTTT.

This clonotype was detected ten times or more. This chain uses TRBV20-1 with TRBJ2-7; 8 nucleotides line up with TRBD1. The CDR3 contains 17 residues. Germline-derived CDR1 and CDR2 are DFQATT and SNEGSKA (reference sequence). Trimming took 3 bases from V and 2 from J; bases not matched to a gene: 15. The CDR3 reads CSARRAGGRHFAYEQYF. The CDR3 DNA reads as TGCAGTGCTAGGCGCGCAGGGGGCAGACACTTTGCCTACGAGCAGTACTTC.

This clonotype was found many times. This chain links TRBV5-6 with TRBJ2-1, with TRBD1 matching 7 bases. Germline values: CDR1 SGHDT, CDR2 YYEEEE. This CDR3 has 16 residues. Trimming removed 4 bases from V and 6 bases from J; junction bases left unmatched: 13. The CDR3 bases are TGTGCCAGCAGCGCACCCCCCGGGACAGTCTTCAATGAGCAGTTCTTC. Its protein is CASSAPPGTVFNEQFF.

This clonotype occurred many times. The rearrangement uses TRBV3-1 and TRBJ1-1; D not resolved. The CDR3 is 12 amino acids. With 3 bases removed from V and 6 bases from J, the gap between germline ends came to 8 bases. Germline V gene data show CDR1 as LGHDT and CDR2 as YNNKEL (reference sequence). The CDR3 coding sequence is TGTGCCAGCAGCCAGATGAGGGCTGAAGCTTTCTTT. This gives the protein CASSQMRAEAFF.

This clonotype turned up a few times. The DNA of the CDR3 is TGTGCCAGTAGTAGTGGGAGTAACTATGGCTACACCTTC. Translation: CASSSGSNYGYTF. This chain joins TRBV19 and TRBJ1-2; the D is unclear. The germline V gene encodes CDR1 LNHDA and CDR2 SQIVND (reference sequence). The ends were cut back, 4 bases at V and 1 base at J, with 7 bases in the middle. CDR3 length equals 13 residues.

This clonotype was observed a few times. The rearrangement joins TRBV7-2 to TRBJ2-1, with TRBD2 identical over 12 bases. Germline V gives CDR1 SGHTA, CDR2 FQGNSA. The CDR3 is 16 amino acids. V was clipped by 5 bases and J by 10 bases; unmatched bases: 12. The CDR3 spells CASSPDSSGRAKEQFF. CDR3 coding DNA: TGTGCCAGCAGCCCCGACTCTAGCGGGAGGGCCAAAGAGCAGTTCTTC.

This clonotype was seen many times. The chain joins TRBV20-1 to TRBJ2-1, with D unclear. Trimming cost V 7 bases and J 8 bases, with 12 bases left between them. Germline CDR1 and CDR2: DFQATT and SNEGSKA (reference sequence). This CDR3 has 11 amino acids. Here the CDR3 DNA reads TGCAGTGGGAGATCGTGGGATGAGCAGTTCTTC. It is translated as CSGRSWDEQFF.

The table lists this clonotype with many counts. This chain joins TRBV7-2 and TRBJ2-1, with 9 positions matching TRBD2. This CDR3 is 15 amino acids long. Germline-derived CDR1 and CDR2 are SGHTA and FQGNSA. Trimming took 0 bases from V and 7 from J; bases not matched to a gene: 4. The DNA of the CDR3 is TGTGCCAGCAGCTTAGCAGCGGGAGGTGGGAATGAGCAGTTCTTC. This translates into CASSLAAGGGNEQFF.

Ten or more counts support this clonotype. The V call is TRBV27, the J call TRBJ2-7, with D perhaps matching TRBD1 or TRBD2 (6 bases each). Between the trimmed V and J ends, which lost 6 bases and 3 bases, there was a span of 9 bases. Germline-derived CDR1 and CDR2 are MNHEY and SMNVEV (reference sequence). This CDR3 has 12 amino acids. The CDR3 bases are TGTGCCAGCAGGGAGGGACACTACGAGCAGTACTTC. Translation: CASREGHYEQYF.

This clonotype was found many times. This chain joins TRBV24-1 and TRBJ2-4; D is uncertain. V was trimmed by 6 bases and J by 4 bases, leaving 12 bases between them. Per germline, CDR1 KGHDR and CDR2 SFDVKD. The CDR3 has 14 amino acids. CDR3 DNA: TGTGCCACCAGTCATGTACGGCTGAAAAACATTCAGTACTTC. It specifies CATSHVRLKNIQYF.